The present T cell receptor beta chain was sequenced within a study of shared T cell receptors in the human thymus. The CDR3 spans 16 residues. V trimming: 3 bases; J trimming: 7 bases; junction bases outside the gene matches: 9. Germline V lookup: CDR1 SGDLS, CDR2 YYNGEE. Clones were read by immunoSEQ multiplex PCR, and TCRdb kept only the in-frame ones, dropping some. This sample carries hundreds of thousands of clones, around 87% of them seen once, and the ten largest clones take around 0.01%. The same specimen was also included in a second study, on human thymus T cells.

The material sequenced was thymocytes. The TCR was taken from a boy younger than two with a congenital heart defect. V gene TRBV9 combines with J gene TRBJ2-1; 11 bases map to TRBD2. The CDR3 DNA reads as TGTGCCAGCAGCGCGAAACTAGCGGGAGTTGTAAATGAGCAGTTCTTC. This gives the protein CASSAKLAGVVNEQFF.